Sequencing of this TCR beta chain was carried out in a study of blood T cell repertoires in COVID-19. Authors' processing steps: Estimation of nucleated cell counts was performed using reference gene primer amplification. The assay was immunoSEQ multiplex PCR, and TCRdb's table has in-frame clones only and misses some. That table gives V, J and clone size, and the DNA gave D and trimming. The sample yields 110,000 to 150,000 clones, 76% seen once. V was clipped by 2 bases and J by 9 bases; unmatched bases: 7. The length of the CDR3 is 15 residues. Germline-derived CDR1 and CDR2 are KGHSH and LQKENI. This clonotype was obtained from a man aged 55 to 70 with acute or convalescent COVID-19. The chain has TRBV18 and TRBJ2-1; 10 nucleotides align to TRBD2. Sample: peripheral blood. In nucleotides, the CDR3 is TGTGCCAGCTCACCATCGCTAGCGGGAGAAGGTGAGCAGTTCTTC. Its translation: CASSPSLAGEGEQFF. Full variable domain (missing parts from reference TRBV18 and TRBJ2-1): NAGVMQNPRHLVRRRGQEARLRCSPMKGHSHVYWYRQLPEEGLKFMVYLQKENIIDESGMPKERFSAEFPKEGPSILRIQQVVRGDSAAYFCASSPSLAGEGEQFFGPGTRLTVL.